These 27 T cell receptor beta chains share one sample of origin, sequenced in a study of blood T cell repertoires in COVID-19. The data were produced by immunoSEQ multiplex PCR, yet TCRdb's version contains in-frame clones alone and is incomplete. The table lists approximately 240,000 clones, over 80% of them singletons. Sample: peripheral blood. These receptors originate from a young woman with COVID-19, enrolled during active disease.

The chain combines TRBV7-6 with TRBJ1-2; 7 bases fit TRBD1. This CDR3 comprises 14 residues. Looked up from germline, CDR1 is SGHVS and CDR2 is FNYEAQ. The V segment lost 5 bases and the J segment 4 bases; nucleotides outside the gene matches: 7. The CDR3: CASSERQGGYGYTF. The CDR3 DNA reads TGTGCCAGCAGCGAACGACAGGGCGGCTATGGCTACACCTTC.

The chain combines TRBV5-4 with TRBJ2-7; 14 bases agree with TRBD2. Losses at the gene ends were 3 bases for V and 4 bases for J; bases not matched to a gene: 3. The CDR3 covers 15 residues. Germline-derived CDR1 and CDR2 are SGHNT and YYREEE (reference sequence). CDR3 in amino acids: CASSSRTSGGYEQYF. The CDR3 nucleotides read TGTGCCAGCAGCTCCCGGACTAGCGGGGGGTACGAGCAGTACTTC.

This sequence joins TRBV18 and TRBJ2-1; 12 nucleotides align to TRBD2. Germline V gene sequence: CDR1 KGHSH, CDR2 LQKENI. J lost 5 bases, V lost 5 bases, and 10 bases had no gene match. The CDR3 length is 17 residues. The chain's CDR3 is CASSASTSGRSHNEQFF. In DNA form, the CDR3 reads TGTGCCAGCTCAGCGTCGACTAGCGGGAGATCCCACAATGAGCAGTTCTTC. The full variable domain, completed using reference TRBV18 and TRBJ2-1, is NAGVMQNPRHLVRRRGQEARLRCSPMKGHSHVYWYRQLPEEGLKFMVYLQKENIIDESGMPKERFSAEFPKEGPSILRIQQVVRGDSAAYFCASSASTSGRSHNEQFFGPGTRLTVL.

The rearrangement joins TRBV6-5 to TRBJ2-2; 8 nucleotides match TRBD2. The V segment lost 4 bases and the J segment 4 bases; nucleotides outside the gene matches: 8. CDR3 length equals 16 residues. Germline V gene data show CDR1 as MNHEY and CDR2 as SVGAGI. CDR3 in amino acids: CASSLPGGGSTGELFF. CDR3 coding DNA: TGTGCCAGCAGTTTACCCGGGGGGGGAAGCACCGGGGAGCTGTTTTTT.

The rearrangement uses TRBV11-3 and TRBJ1-1, with D tentatively TRBD1 (5 bases). Germline V CDR1 and CDR2: SGHNT, YENEEA. V lost 5 bases and J 5 bases, leaving 18 bases between the germline ends. This CDR3 has 15 amino acids. The CDR3 loop is CASSPPPGGETEAFF. The CDR3, as DNA: TGTGCCAGCAGCCCCCCCCCGGGGGGGGAAACTGAAGCTTTCTTT.

The V gene is TRBV18, the J gene TRBJ2-7; 8 bases fit TRBD1. Per the germline V gene, CDR1 is KGHSH and CDR2 is LQKENI. Trimming removed 3 bases from V and 0 bases from J; junction bases left unmatched: 4. The CDR3 runs 15 residues. The CDR3 here is CASSPGTGNSYEQYF. CDR3 DNA sequence: TGTGCCAGCTCACCCGGGACAGGAAACTCCTACGAGCAGTACTTC.

The chain links TRBV6-5 to TRBJ2-3; perhaps TRBD1 as D (6 bases). The CDR3 has 12 amino acids. CDR1 and CDR2 (germline): MNHEY, SVGAGI. Between the trimmed V and J ends, which lost 6 bases and 6 bases, there was a span of 10 bases. The CDR3 reads CASSLDRDTQYF. The CDR3 nucleotides read TGTGCCAGCAGCCTTGACAGGGATACGCAGTATTTT.

The chain combines TRBV30 with TRBJ2-5, with 8 positions matching TRBD2. V was pared by 1 base and J by 1 base, with 8 bases of the junction left unmatched. CDR3 length equals 16 residues. The germline CDR1 and CDR2 sequences are GTSNPN and SVGIG (reference sequence). CDR3 protein: CAWSAPGLAFQETQYF. The CDR3 DNA reads TGTGCCTGGAGTGCCCCCGGACTAGCCTTCCAAGAGACCCAGTACTTC.

The J gene is TRBJ1-2, the V gene TRBV28, with TRBD1 identical over 7 bases. The CDR3 totals 15 residues. Trimming took 5 bases from V and 8 from J; bases not matched to a gene: 14. Germline lookup yields CDR1 MDHEN and CDR2 SYDVKM. The CDR3 protein is CASSPRGQVRMGYTF. The CDR3 DNA reads TGTGCCAGCAGTCCGCGCGGACAGGTCCGTATGGGCTACACCTTC.

This sequence joins TRBV6-5 and TRBJ2-2, with 11 bases identical to TRBD2. Germline CDR1 MNHEY, CDR2 SVGAGI. The CDR3 covers 14 residues. Losses at the gene ends were 8 bases for V and 3 bases for J; bases not matched to a gene: 2. Written as DNA, the CDR3 is TGTGCCAGCCCACTAGCGGGGGACACCGGGGAGCTGTTTTTT. This sequence encodes CASPLAGDTGELFF.

J is TRBJ1-2 and V is TRBV5-5, with TRBD1 matching 9 bases. With 3 bases clipped from V and 4 bases from J, the junction kept 7 bases outside the gene matches. From germline, CDR1 is SGHKS and CDR2 YYEKEE (reference sequence). The CDR3 length is 15 residues. The CDR3 DNA is TGTGCCAGCAGCTGGTTACAGGGGGCAGGCTATGGCTACACCTTC. This gives the protein CASSWLQGAGYGYTF.

The chain carries TRBV3-1 (or the pseudogene TRBV3-2) and TRBJ1-3, with D unresolved. The germline CDR1 and CDR2 sequences are LGHDT and YNNKEL (reference sequence). This CDR3 contains 15 residues. Between the trimmed V and J ends, which lost 3 bases and 5 bases, there was a span of 14 bases. The CDR3 loop reads CASSHNREMRNTIYF. CDR3 nucleotides: TGTGCCAGCAGCCATAATAGGGAGATGCGAAACACCATATATTTT.

This chain links TRBV4-3 with TRBJ1-6, with D perhaps matching TRBD1 (6 bases). This CDR3 is 15 amino acids long. Germline CDR1 LGHNA, CDR2 YSLEER. V was clipped by 4 bases and J by 8 bases, with 15 bases between them. The CDR3 DNA sequence: TGCGCCAGCAGCCGTACAGGGTTCGTGGATTCACCCCTCCACTTT. This sequence encodes CASSRTGFVDSPLHF.

The chain carries TRBV4-3 and TRBJ2-5; D may be TRBD2 (5 bases). The V and J ends lost 1 base and 5 bases respectively, with 5 bases between them. Germline V gene sequence: CDR1 LGHNA, CDR2 YSLEER. This CDR3 has 12 amino acids. For the CDR3, the DNA is TGCGCCAGCAGCCAAGGCGGGGAGACCCAGTACTTC. This sequence encodes CASSQGGETQYF.

This sequence joins TRBV27 and TRBJ2-1; D unresolved. Germline lookup yields CDR1 MNHEY and CDR2 SMNVEV (reference sequence). This CDR3 contains 14 residues. V was trimmed by 7 bases and J by 4 bases, leaving 14 bases between them. The chain's CDR3 is CASTGGRVYNEQFF. The CDR3 DNA sequence: TGTGCCAGCACCGGTGGCCGGGTTTACAATGAGCAGTTCTTC.

The chain joins TRBV28 to TRBJ2-5, with 15 bases fitting TRBD2. Unmatched junction bases numbered 9, after V lost 5 bases and J lost 5 bases. The CDR3 has 17 amino acids. Germline V gives CDR1 MDHEN, CDR2 SYDVKM. CDR3 in amino acids: CASSPGLAGGAVETQYF. Here the CDR3 DNA reads TGTGCCAGCAGTCCGGGACTAGCGGGGGGTGCGGTCGAGACCCAGTACTTC.

This rearrangement joins TRBV13 to TRBJ1-4, with D maybe TRBD1 (6 bases). Germline V gene sequence: CDR1 PRHDT, CDR2 FYEKMQ (reference sequence). The V end lost 4 bases, the J end lost 0 bases, and 9 bases lay between the germline ends. The CDR3 covers 15 residues. In DNA form, the CDR3 reads TGTGCCAGCAGCTACCACAGGGCAACTAATGAAAAACTGTTTTTT. Residues: CASSYHRATNEKLFF.

The chain recombines TRBV7-9 with TRBJ2-7; D is ambiguous. Germline CDR1 SEHNR, CDR2 FQNEAQ (reference sequence). V gave up 8 bases and J gave up 3 bases, with 8 bases separating them. This CDR3 spans 11 amino acids. CDR3 loop: CASGVGYEQYF. CDR3 DNA: TGTGCCAGCGGAGTAGGCTACGAGCAGTACTTC.

This clone showed up just a few times. V usage is TRBV6-2 or TRBV6-3 and J usage is TRBJ1-1; 10 bases match TRBD1. J lost 5 bases, V lost 4 bases, and 19 bases had no gene match. CDR3 size: 19 residues. Germline loops: CDR1 MNHEY, CDR2 SVGEGT. In DNA form, the CDR3 reads TGTGCCAGCAGTTTACCAAAGACAGGGGGCGTTAAGGAGCGAACTGAAGCTTTCTTT. Translated, it gives CASSLPKTGGVKERTEAFF.

The V and J genes are TRBV27 and TRBJ1-5, with unresolved D. Germline-derived CDR1 and CDR2 are MNHEY and SMNVEV (reference sequence). CDR3 size: 15 residues. V was cut by 5 bases and J by 0 bases, with 11 bases left in between. The CDR3 sequence is CASSPPENSNQPQHF. CDR3 nucleotide sequence: TGTGCCAGCAGTCCCCCGGAGAATAGCAATCAGCCCCAGCATTTT.

The chain uses TRBV9 and TRBJ1-6; unclear D gene. Germline CDR1 and CDR2: SGDLS and YYNGEE. This CDR3 is built from 15 residues. V lost 4 bases, J lost 9 bases, and 17 bases lay in between. The CDR3 coding sequence is TGTGCCAGCAGCCACGATACGTCGAGGGTTTCACCCCTCCACTTT. Its translation: CASSHDTSRVSPLHF.

This clone was seen ten or more times. This chain connects TRBV4-1 to TRBJ1-6, with unresolved D. This CDR3 has 13 residues. The V end lost 1 base, the J end lost 14 bases, and 12 bases lay between the germline ends. Germline-derived CDR1 and CDR2 are MGHRA and YSYEKL. CDR3: CASSQVVGRTLHF. The CDR3 DNA follows: TGCGCCAGCAGCCAAGTGGTAGGGAGGACCCTCCACTTT.

The V and J genes are TRBV7-2 and TRBJ1-1; D is possibly TRBD1 (6 bases). Germline loops: CDR1 SGHTA, CDR2 FQGNSA. V lost 2 bases and J 1 base, leaving 11 bases between the germline ends. The CDR3 totals 15 residues. The CDR3 region is CASSLREGGNTEAFF. The CDR3 bases are TGTGCCAGCAGCTTAAGGGAAGGGGGGAACACTGAAGCTTTCTTT.

The chain couples TRBV29-1 to TRBJ2-5; TRBD1 might be the D (5 bases). Trimming shortened V by 8 bases and J by 4 bases, and 11 bases separated the two germline ends. The CDR3 covers 11 residues. Germline V gives CDR1 SQVTM, CDR2 ANQGSEA. The CDR3 region is CSYERGETQYF. DNA of the CDR3: TGCAGCTACGAAAGGGGAGAGACCCAGTACTTC.

The rearrangement joins TRBV7-8 to TRBJ2-1; 12 bases are shared with TRBD2. Losses at the gene ends were 2 bases for V and 9 bases for J; bases not matched to a gene: 5. The CDR3 contains 15 residues. The germline CDR1 and CDR2 sequences are SGHVS and FQNEAQ. The CDR3 region has the DNA TGTGCCAGCAGCTTAAAGCCTAGCGGGGGGGCTGAGCAGTTCTTC. Its translation is CASSLKPSGGAEQFF.

The V and J genes are TRBV5-1 and TRBJ2-5, with D possibly being TRBD1 (6 bases). Deletions cut 4 bases from V and 2 bases from J, with 9 bases between. CDR3 length: 13 amino acids. Germline V gene sequence: CDR1 SGHRS, CDR2 YFSETQ. The CDR3 bases are TGCGCCAGCAGCGCCGGACAGCAAGAGACCCAGTACTTC. The encoded protein is CASSAGQQETQYF.

This clone was counted once. The rearrangement uses TRBV6-5 and TRBJ2-7; D gene unclear. Germline assignment: CDR1 MNHEY and CDR2 SVGAGI. The CDR3 sequence is 13 residues long. Trimming cost V 0 bases and J 3 bases, with 6 bases left between them. CDR3 nucleotide sequence: TGTGCCAGCAGTTACTCGGCAGACTACGAGCAGTACTTC. Protein sequence: CASSYSADYEQYF.